The entry that follows covers one T cell receptor (beta chain) sequence. The data stem from a study of blood T cell repertoires in COVID-19. Study details: Samples came from the United States, Italy and Spain, spanning acute and convalescent COVID-19. Sources were T cells, B-cell-depleted T cells, or PBMCs; the material itself was cDNA or gDNA.

Germline loops: CDR1 LNHDA, CDR2 SQIVND (reference sequence). J lost 0 bases, V lost 8 bases, and 4 bases had no gene match. This CDR3 has 14 residues. In the authors' methods: Amplification from reference gene primers served as the basis for estimated nucleated cell counts. Repertoires were generated with immunoSEQ multiplex PCR, while TCRdb's copy carries only in-frame clones and drops some. V and J calls and clone size are those listed in that table; D and trimming were worked out from the DNA. The top ten clones hold more than 4.5% of a sample with approximately 210,000 clones, around 89% of them seen once.

Specimen: peripheral blood. This TCR was sampled from a woman in her 40s with acute or convalescent COVID-19. The J gene is TRBJ1-5, the V gene TRBV19, with TRBD1 matching 7 bases. In DNA, the CDR3 is TGTGCCAGTCGACGGGACAGTAGCAATCAGCCCCAGCATTTT. Protein product: CASRRDSSNQPQHF.